The rows below give T cell receptor beta chains drawn from one sample of a study of shared clonotypes between healthy human individuals. Clones were read by immunoSEQ multiplex PCR, and TCRdb kept only the in-frame ones, dropping some. The table includes 800,000 or so clones, roughly 96% detected once. Sequencing input: naive CD8+ T cells sorted from blood. The receptors were gathered from a man aged 25-40 years in good health. The CDR3 runs from the conserved cysteine through the conserved F or W. D genes are given only for firm matches. Some rows have no size entry. The others give once, few or many, or a class for an expanded clone.

size,J,V,D,DNA,CDR3
once,TRBJ2-7,TRBV7-6,NA,TGTGCCAGCAGCTTAGAAGTACCGGGCGTAACCGAGCAGTACTTC,CASSLEVPGVTEQYF
once,TRBJ1-1,TRBV27,NA,TGTGCCAGCAGTCAAGGGCCGATTATGAACACTGAAGCTTTCTTT,CASSQGPIMNTEAFF
NA,TRBJ2-1,TRBV28,TRBD1,TGTGCCAGCAAACTACCCGGGACAGGGACCTATGAGCAGTTCTTC,CASKLPGTGTYEQFF
NA,TRBJ2-7,TRBV7-9,TRBD2,TGTGCCAGTAGCGGGAGGAGGTGGTACGAGCAGTACTTC,CASSGRRWYEQYF
NA,TRBJ2-4,TRBV7-9,TRBD1,TGTGCCAGCAGCTCCCGGGACAGTCAAGCCAAAAACATTCAGTACTTC,CASSSRDSQAKNIQYF
once,TRBJ2-7,TRBV27,NA,TGTGCCAGCACCCGTTGGGCTCAGCCAGAGGGCCGGGACGAGCAGTACTTC,CASTRWAQPEGRDEQYF
NA,TRBJ1-5,TRBV27,TRBD1,TGTGCCAGCAGTTCACAGGGGGCGGTTCAGCCCCAGCATTTT,CASSSQGAVQPQHF
NA,TRBJ1-2,TRBV11-2,TRBD1,TGTGCCAGCAGCCCCACAACCTCCTTGTCAGGGGGCAGGGACTATGGCTACACCTTC,CASSPTTSLSGGRDYGYTF
NA,TRBJ2-7,TRBV10-2,NA,TGCGCCAGCAGCCGAGGGTCGGACCTAAGGAGGGGGACTCCCTTC,CASSRGSDLRRGTPF
NA,TRBJ2-7,TRBV13,TRBD2,TGTGCCAGCAGCCCCAACCCCCTTACTAGCGGGAGCTTCTACGAGCAGTACTTC,CASSPNPLTSGSFYEQYF
once,TRBJ2-1,TRBV2,NA,TGTGCCAGCAGTGAAGGGGTCGTTTCCGTCGGTGAGCAGTTCTTC,CASSEGVVSVGEQFF
once,TRBJ2-1,TRBV13,NA,TGTGCCAGCAGCAAAGGGGACGAGCAGTTCTTC,CASSKGDEQFF
once,TRBJ2-7,TRBV7-9,NA,TGTGCCAGCAGTTACGGAGGTAGGATGTACGAGCAGTACTTC,CASSYGGRMYEQYF
NA,TRBJ1-5,TRBV4-1,NA,TGCGCCAGCAGCCAAGCCTTTAATCAGCCCCAGCATTTT,CASSQAFNQPQHF
NA,TRBJ2-2,TRBV27,NA,TGTGCCAGCAGCATAGCGGACACCGGGGAGCTGTTTTTT,CASSIADTGELFF
NA,TRBJ2-4,TRBV28,NA,TGTGCCAGCAGTTTCTTGGAGACAGAGAAAAACATTCAGTACTTC,CASSFLETEKNIQYF
NA,TRBJ1-5,TRBV5-1,TRBD1,TGCGCCAGCAGCTGGGGGACAGGGGGTAGCAATCAGCCCCAGCATTTT,CASSWGTGGSNQPQHF
NA,TRBJ2-1,TRBV9,NA,TGTGCCAGCAGCGTAGAGGGTCTGTCCTACAATGAGCAGTTCTTC,CASSVEGLSYNEQFF
NA,TRBJ1-1,TRBV28,NA,TGTGCCAGCAGTCCAAACGCTGAAGCTTTCTTT,CASSPNAEAFF
NA,TRBJ2-1,TRBV7-9,TRBD2,TGTGCCAGCAGCGGTACTAGCGGGAGAGCCTATGAGCAGTTCTTC,CASSGTSGRAYEQFF
once,TRBJ2-7,TRBV10-2,NA,TGCGCCAGCGGCGAGTACAGGGTCGAGCAGTACTTC,CASGEYRVEQYF
NA,TRBJ2-7,TRBV25-1,NA,TGTGCCAGCAGTGAATATGGGACAAACTACGAGCAGTACTTC,CASSEYGTNYEQYF
NA,TRBJ2-1,TRBV28,NA,TGTGCCAGCAGTTCCGACACCGGTGACAATGAGCAGTTCTTC,CASSSDTGDNEQFF
NA,TRBJ2-1,TRBV15,NA,TGTGCCACCAGCACAACTAGGGCTTCCTACAATGAGCAGTTCTTC,CATSTTRASYNEQFF
NA,TRBJ2-3,TRBV28,TRBD1,TGTGCCAGCAGGACCGGGACAGGGCCCACAGATACGCAGTATTTT,CASRTGTGPTDTQYF
NA,TRBJ1-1,TRBV4-3,NA,TGCGCCAGCAGCCAAGATTCGGGGGCTAACACTGAAGCTTTCTTT,CASSQDSGANTEAFF
NA,TRBJ2-2,TRBV27,NA,TGTGCCAGCAGTTTATCCGCGAACACCGGGGAGCTGTTTTTT,CASSLSANTGELFF
NA,TRBJ2-7,TRBV5-6,NA,TGTGCCAGCAGCTGGGGGGACACTTACGAGCAGTACTTC,CASSWGDTYEQYF
NA,TRBJ2-2,TRBV7-8,NA,TGTGCCAGCAGCCCAGAGGACAGCACCGGGGAGCTGTTTTTT,CASSPEDSTGELFF
NA,TRBJ1-4,TRBV7-9,NA,TGTGCCAGCAGCTTAGTCAGGGGTGAAGAAAAACTGTTTTTT,CASSLVRGEEKLFF
once,TRBJ2-1,TRBV9,NA,TGTGCCAGCAGCGGTCCGGGTAGCTCCTACAATGAGCAGTTCTTC,CASSGPGSSYNEQFF
NA,TRBJ2-1,TRBV19,TRBD2,TGTGCCAGTAGTATGGGGCCTAGCGGAGGTAATGAGCAGTTCTTC,CASSMGPSGGNEQFF
few,TRBJ1-2,TRBV7-2,NA,TGTGCCAGCAGCTTAGATCCTAACTATGGCTACACCTTC,CASSLDPNYGYTF
NA,TRBJ1-1,TRBV13,NA,TGTGCCAGCAGCGAGAGGCAGATGAACACTGAAGCTTTCTTT,CASSERQMNTEAFF
NA,TRBJ2-7,TRBV27,NA,TGTGCCAGCAGTTTAAGGGATCGGCCCTACGAGCAGTACTTC,CASSLRDRPYEQYF
NA,TRBJ2-4,TRBV5-5,TRBD1,TGTGCCAGCAGCTTTCAAGGGTTCCAGGGGGCGTCCAAAAACATTCAGTACTTC,CASSFQGFQGASKNIQYF
NA,TRBJ2-7,TRBV7-9,TRBD2,TGTGCCAGCAGCTTAGTAAGATTAGCGGGAGTGGGCGAGCAGTACTTC,CASSLVRLAGVGEQYF
NA,TRBJ2-1,TRBV29-1,TRBD2,TGCAGCGTTGATAGCGGGAGAAGGGGGGGGCAGTTCTTC,CSVDSGRRGGQFF
NA,TRBJ2-1,TRBV27,TRBD2,TGTGCCAGCAGTACTAGCGATCCTAGTGAGCAGTTCTTC,CASSTSDPSEQFF
NA,TRBJ2-5,TRBV15,NA,TGTGCCACCAGCAAGTCCATCAGCCCCAATTCGGAAGAGACCCAGTACTTC,CATSKSISPNSEETQYF
NA,TRBJ2-7,TRBV7-8,NA,TGTGCCAGCAGTTTCCTGAGCGCGACGGCTCACGAGCAGTACTTC,CASSFLSATAHEQYF
NA,TRBJ2-2,TRBV15,NA,TGTGCCACCAGCAGGAAAAGGACGAACACCGGGGAGCTGTTTTTT,CATSRKRTNTGELFF
NA,TRBJ2-5,TRBV13,TRBD2,TGTGCCAGCAGCTTAGGTCCGAGCGGGAGCCAAGAGACCCAGTACTTC,CASSLGPSGSQETQYF
once,TRBJ2-3,TRBV7-9,NA,TGTGCCAGCAGCGGTAGCTCAGGGGTGATCACAGATACGCAGTATTTT,CASSGSSGVITDTQYF
NA,TRBJ2-3,TRBV19,TRBD1,TGTGCCAGTAGAGGACAGGGGGCAGATACGCAGTATTTT,CASRGQGADTQYF
NA,TRBJ2-1,TRBV7-9,TRBD1,TGTGCCAGCAGCCGACTCCGGGACAGGGCGACAAATGAGCAGTTCTTC,CASSRLRDRATNEQFF
NA,TRBJ2-3,TRBV11-2,NA,TGTGCCAGCAGCTTTGAGGTAACAGATACGCAGTATTTT,CASSFEVTDTQYF
NA,TRBJ1-5,TRBV30,NA,TGTGCCTGGAGTGTGGGGGTGCTCAATCAGCCCCAGCATTTT,CAWSVGVLNQPQHF
NA,TRBJ2-3,TRBV7-9,NA,TGTGCCAGCAGCCAAATCGTATCGAACCGGGGCACAGATACGCAGTATTTT,CASSQIVSNRGTDTQYF
NA,TRBJ2-1,TRBV4-1,NA,TGCGCCAGCAGCCATCAGTCGGGTGAGCAGTTCTTC,CASSHQSGEQFF